This T cell receptor (beta chain) was sequenced for a study of blood T cells in healthy people across ages. Overall study results and limits: The percentage of naive T cells correlated strongly with TCR beta diversity. Unsorted PBMCs blocked a conclusive comparison of naive and antigen-experienced cells.

A note on this clonotype: Its antigen is currently unknown.

It was with a sample-barcoded 5' primer and a J-beta primer mix that a second PCR of roughly 6 to 12 cycles was run. TCRdb itself ran the 5' RACE reads through MiXCR, one entry per CDR3 protein. In the table there are fewer than 1,000,000 distinct CDR3 sequences, more than 40% of which are singletons. Germline loops: CDR1 SEHNR, CDR2 FQNEAQ (reference sequence). Trimming cost V 6 bases and J 6 bases; bases outside gene matches: 4. The CDR3 extends over 14 amino acids. The genes are TRBV7-9 and TRBJ1-5; 11 bases agree with TRBD1. The source of this sequence is a man in his 60s in good health. The sample consisted of blood. CDR3 sequence reads: CASSRTGGPQPQHF. CDR3 nucleotides: TGTGCCAGCAGTCGGACAGGGGGCCCTCAGCCCCAGCATTTT.